The 24 T cell receptor beta chains reported below all come from one sample, sequenced in a study of shared clonotypes between healthy human individuals. This table comes from immunoSEQ multiplex PCR, and its TCRdb copy is limited to in-frame clones, with some not included. The table includes approximately 1.1 million clones, approximately 78% detected once. Specimen: memory CD4+ T cells from PBMCs. Subset given: CD45RA-negative fraction. The receptor set was obtained from a man between 18 and 29 years old in good health. Some clones in this sample may be carry-over from other donors' samples.

This chain joins TRBV4-2 and TRBJ2-3, with TRBD2 as a possible D gene (5 bases). Trimming left V 1 base short and J 3 bases short, with 8 bases between. Germline V gene sequence: CDR1 LGHNA, CDR2 YNFKEQ. The CDR3 loop spans 14 amino acids. This CDR3 reads CASSQGTLTDTQYF. The CDR3 nucleotides are TGTGCCAGCAGCCAAGGGACTCTTACAGATACGCAGTATTTT.

This chain joins TRBV28 and TRBJ1-2; D is ambiguous. V lost 6 bases, J lost 4 bases, and 15 bases lay in between. The CDR3 runs 14 residues. Germline V gene sequence: CDR1 MDHEN, CDR2 SYDVKM. The CDR3 protein is CASSSGLKPYGYTF. The CDR3 region has the DNA TGTGCCAGCAGCTCTGGATTAAAACCCTATGGCTACACCTTC.

The rearrangement uses TRBV4-1 and TRBJ1-2, with D unresolved. The germline V gene encodes CDR1 MGHRA and CDR2 YSYEKL. The CDR3 loop spans 13 amino acids. Trimming cost V 4 bases and J 8 bases, with 14 bases left between them. CDR3 sequence: CASSPSGLKGYTF. The CDR3 DNA sequence: TGCGCCAGCAGCCCCTCGGGATTAAAAGGCTACACCTTC.

Only one count was recorded for this clone. J is TRBJ1-2 and V is TRBV7-2; 9 bases are shared with TRBD1. Per germline, CDR1 SGHTA and CDR2 FQGNSA. The CDR3 is 15 residues long. V was pared by 4 bases and J by 6 bases, with 9 bases of the junction left unmatched. The CDR3 loop is CASSSYRGLGDGYTF. CDR3 nucleotides: TGTGCCAGCAGCTCCTACAGGGGGCTGGGTGATGGCTACACCTTC.

V gene TRBV5-4 combines with J gene TRBJ2-1, with D maybe TRBD2 (7 bases). CDR3 length: 18 amino acids. Germline values: CDR1 SGHNT, CDR2 YYREEE (reference sequence). V dropped 0 bases and J dropped 0 bases, with 16 bases sitting between them. CDR3 amino acids: CASSLARGGGSSYNEQFF. For the CDR3, the DNA is TGTGCCAGCAGCTTGGCCCGGGGAGGGGGGAGCTCCTACAATGAGCAGTTCTTC.

This sequence joins TRBV28 and TRBJ2-4, with 7 bases that match TRBD2. The ends lost 8 bases at V and 0 bases at J; junction bases unmatched: 7. Germline V lookup: CDR1 MDHEN, CDR2 SYDVKM. The CDR3 covers 15 residues. The CDR3 is CASGVAGLAKNIQYF. The CDR3 DNA reads as TGTGCCAGCGGGGTAGCGGGTTTAGCCAAAAACATTCAGTACTTC.

This clone turned up a few times. The genes are TRBV7-3 and TRBJ2-3; D ambiguous. The CDR3 extends over 15 amino acids. The germline V gene has CDR1 SGHTA and CDR2 FQGTGA. The V end was cut by 5 bases, the J end by 2 bases, with 14 bases between. The CDR3 DNA reads TGTGCCAGCAGCCCCCGCGCCCAACCCACAGATACGCAGTATTTT. Protein sequence: CASSPRAQPTDTQYF.

The chain recombines TRBV11-2 with TRBJ2-7; no reliable D call. The CDR3 loop spans 13 amino acids. The V end lost 3 bases, the J end lost 4 bases, and 10 bases lay between the germline ends. Germline V gives CDR1 SGHAT, CDR2 FQNNGV. CDR3 nucleotides: TGTGCCAGCAGCTTGGATATGAGTTACGAGCAGTACTTC. Its protein is CASSLDMSYEQYF.

This clone was counted between two and nine times. The chain combines TRBV28 with TRBJ2-1, with D tentatively TRBD2 (6 bases). This CDR3 has 16 residues. Trimming shortened V by 5 bases and J by 0 bases, and 14 bases separated the two germline ends. The germline V gene has CDR1 MDHEN and CDR2 SYDVKM. CDR3 in DNA: TGTGCCAGCAGTCCGGGCGGGGCAGGCTCCTACAATGAGCAGTTCTTC. Its translation: CASSPGGAGSYNEQFF.

This clone was observed a single time. CDR3 coding DNA: TGTGCCAGCAGCCAAGATCGATGGGGGGCAGATACGCAGTATTTT. It specifies CASSQDRWGADTQYF. The chain carries TRBV14 and TRBJ2-3; D is possibly TRBD2 (6 bases). CDR1 and CDR2 (germline): SGHDN, FVKESK. The CDR3 extends over 15 amino acids. The V end was cut by 0 bases, the J end by 4 bases, with 11 bases between.

J is TRBJ1-2 and V is TRBV6-1; 8 bases fit TRBD1. J lost 8 bases, V lost 4 bases, and 9 bases had no gene match. From germline, CDR1 is MNHNS and CDR2 SASEGT. The length of the CDR3 is 14 residues. The CDR3 DNA follows: TGTGCCAGCAGTGCCACGGGCAGGGGGCAGGGCTACACCTTC. Translating it yields CASSATGRGQGYTF.

V gene TRBV2 combines with J gene TRBJ1-5, with 7 bases matching TRBD1. Trimming cost V 2 bases and J 4 bases; bases outside gene matches: 8. The length of the CDR3 is 16 residues. Germline values: CDR1 SNHLY, CDR2 FYNNEI. CDR3 coding DNA: TGTGCCAGCAGTGAAACATCAGGGGGGTGGAATCAGCCCCAGCATTTT. Protein sequence: CASSETSGGWNQPQHF. The full variable domain, its missing parts supplied by reference TRBV2 and TRBJ1-5, is EPEVTQTPSHQVTQMGQEVILRCVPISNHLYFYWYRQILGQKVEFLVSFYNNEISEKSEIFDDQFSVERPDGSNFTLKIRSTKLEDSAMYFCASSETSGGWNQPQHFGDGTRLSIL.

V usage is TRBV5-1 and J usage is TRBJ2-1; the match to TRBD1 covers 7 bases. The J segment lost 3 bases and the V segment lost 4 bases, leaving 7 bases of the junction unmatched. The CDR3 consists of 15 residues. CDR1 is SGHRS and CDR2 is YFSETQ in the germline V gene. CDR3 sequence reads: CASSPDRANYNEQFF. CDR3 coding DNA: TGCGCCAGCAGCCCTGACAGGGCCAACTACAATGAGCAGTTCTTC.

The rearrangement links TRBV27 to TRBJ2-7; TRBD1 aligns across 11 bases. Germline-derived CDR1 and CDR2 are MNHEY and SMNVEV (reference sequence). This CDR3 has 16 residues. The trim removed 6 bases at V and 6 bases at J, leaving 13 bases unmatched. CDR3 sequence (DNA): TGTGCCAGCAGCCCGACCGGGACAGGGGGATTTGGCGAGCAGTACTTC. As protein: CASSPTGTGGFGEQYF.

This chain connects TRBV5-1 to TRBJ2-5; TRBD2 agrees at 10 bases. Trimming took 3 bases from V and 4 from J; bases not matched to a gene: 3. Per germline, CDR1 SGHRS and CDR2 YFSETQ. The CDR3 has 14 amino acids. The CDR3 DNA follows: TGCGCCAGCAGCTGGACTAGCGGAGGAGAGACCCAGTACTTC. Protein sequence: CASSWTSGGETQYF.

The rearrangement uses TRBV4-3 and TRBJ1-3; D call uncertain. Trimming shortened V by 4 bases and J by 4 bases, and 11 bases separated the two germline ends. The germline V gene has CDR1 LGHNA and CDR2 YSLEER. CDR3 length equals 14 residues. The DNA of the CDR3 is TGCGCCAGCAGCCCAGAAGTGTGGGGAAACACCATATATTTT. Translating gives CASSPEVWGNTIYF.

The chain carries TRBV6-4 and TRBJ1-2; TRBD1 matches at 7 bases. Germline lookup yields CDR1 MRHNA and CDR2 SNTAGT. The length of the CDR3 is 18 residues. Trimming removed 4 bases from V and 3 bases from J; junction bases left unmatched: 17. CDR3 sequence (DNA): TGTGCCAGCAGTGGGGACGACAGGGCCCGTTTCTTTGACTATGGCTACACCTTC. Protein sequence: CASSGDDRARFFDYGYTF.

V is TRBV11-2 and J is TRBJ2-7, with D maybe TRBD1 (8 bases). Per the germline V gene, CDR1 is SGHAT and CDR2 is FQNNGV. The CDR3 is 16 residues long. Trimming removed 4 bases from V and 4 bases from J, with 20 bases in between. The CDR3 nucleotides are TGTGCCAGCAGCTCTAGCGGCGGCAGGGGGCTATACGAGCAGTACTTC. Protein: CASSSSGGRGLYEQYF.

V and J are TRBV6-1 and TRBJ2-1, with unresolved D. V gave up 7 bases and J gave up 1 base, with 11 bases separating them. Germline V gives CDR1 MNHNS, CDR2 SASEGT. The CDR3 loop spans 14 amino acids. The CDR3 loop is CASTPLRSYNEQFF. The CDR3 nucleotides are TGTGCCAGCACCCCTTTGCGGTCCTACAATGAGCAGTTCTTC.

Points on this clone: One end of the junction is discordant with germline, which a read error may explain. The rearrangement joins TRBV6-1 to TRBJ1-6; TRBD1 is a possible D gene (5 bases). Germline V gene lookup returns CDR1 MNHNS and CDR2 SASEGT. There are 11 residues in the CDR3. The CDR3 sequence is CASSDPGPSLF. CDR3 coding DNA: TGTGCCAGCAGCGATCCGGGACCCAGCCTCTTT.

V is TRBV5-1 and J is TRBJ1-1, with TRBD1 matching over 7 bases. The length of the CDR3 is 14 residues. Germline V CDR1 and CDR2: SGHRS, YFSETQ. The junction had 8 bases not matched to a gene; V was cut back by 4 bases and J by 5 bases. The CDR3 protein is CASSRRTGDTEAFF. The CDR3 DNA sequence: TGCGCCAGCAGCCGACGAACAGGGGATACTGAAGCTTTCTTT.

The chain combines TRBV18 with TRBJ2-7; TRBD2 might be the D (6 bases). V was cut by 3 bases and J by 3 bases, with 12 bases left in between. The CDR3 spans 14 residues. Germline V gene sequence: CDR1 KGHSH, CDR2 LQKENI. CDR3 protein: CASSPIQGLYEQYF. CDR3 bases: TGTGCCAGCTCACCCATCCAGGGACTCTACGAGCAGTACTTC. The entire variable domain, with the rest obtained from reference TRBV18 and TRBJ2-7, is as follows: NAGVMQNPRHLVRRRGQEARLRCSPMKGHSHVYWYRQLPEEGLKFMVYLQKENIIDESGMPKERFSAEFPKEGPSILRIQQVVRGDSAAYFCASSPIQGLYEQYFGPGTRLTVT.

This chain connects TRBV27 to TRBJ2-1; no clear D. CDR3 length: 16 residues. Germline values: CDR1 MNHEY, CDR2 SMNVEV (reference sequence). Trimming left V 7 bases short and J 1 base short, with 17 bases between. CDR3 in amino acids: CASKALARKSYNEQFF. The CDR3 DNA reads as TGTGCCAGCAAGGCCCTTGCCAGGAAGTCCTACAATGAGCAGTTCTTC.

This chain links TRBV5-1 with TRBJ2-1; 14 nucleotides align to TRBD2. Germline CDR1 and CDR2: SGHRS and YFSETQ. V trimming: 5 bases; J trimming: 3 bases; junction bases outside the gene matches: 7. The CDR3 covers 17 residues. CDR3: CASRTGTSGRIYNEQFF. The CDR3 DNA follows: TGCGCCAGCAGAACCGGGACTAGCGGGAGAATCTACAATGAGCAGTTCTTC.